This T cell receptor beta chain was captured in a study of blood T cell repertoires in COVID-19. Study in general: Samples representing acute and convalescent COVID-19 were sourced from the United States, Italy and Spain. PBMCs, B-cell-depleted T cells, or T cells provided the cDNA or gDNA that made up the material.

V shed 4 bases, J shed 4 bases, and the junction held 6 bases outside the gene matches. The CDR3 has 15 residues. Per germline, CDR1 SGHTA and CDR2 FQGTGA. Original analysis: From reference gene primer amplification, estimates of nucleated cell counts were derived. This table comes from immunoSEQ multiplex PCR, and its TCRdb copy is limited to in-frame clones, with some not included. V and J calls and clone size are given by that table; D and trimming were obtained from the DNA. There are some 150,000 clones in the sample; 85% occur only once, and approximately 2.5% lies in the top ten. This sequence joins TRBV7-3 and TRBJ1-1; 10 nucleotides align to TRBD1. Sequenced input: peripheral blood. The sequence derives from a human donor with acute or convalescent COVID-19. The donor label of this sample is uncertain. The CDR3 sequence is CASSSGTGVGTEAFF. For the CDR3, the DNA is TGTGCCAGCAGCTCCGGGACAGGGGTGGGCACTGAAGCTTTCTTT.